The 13 T cell receptor beta chains below were found in one sample sequenced in a study of beta chain features in type 1 diabetes. Expressed TCRB transcripts got sequenced, as all isolated RNA was reverse transcribed. Assay used: immunoSEQ multiplex PCR; TCRdb lists only in-frame clones, some missing. This sample has 300,000 to 400,000 clones; 8% to 13% occur once, and the top ten carry about 0.015%. Sequenced material: naive CD4+ T cells from blood. The receptors originated from a woman between 25 and 40 years old in good health.

The chain employs TRBV27 and TRBJ2-1; 10 bases are shared with TRBD2. CDR3 length: 14 residues. Trimming took 5 bases from V and 3 from J; bases not matched to a gene: 1. Germline V gene data show CDR1 as MNHEY and CDR2 as SMNVEV (reference sequence). The CDR3 DNA follows: TGTGCCAGCAGTGGACTAGCGGACTACAATGAGCAGTTCTTC. Protein: CASSGLADYNEQFF.

A few counts support this clone. This chain connects TRBV23-1 to TRBJ1-5; D remains ambiguous. TRBV23-1 is an ORF, with its function uncertain. Trimming pared 4 bases from V and 4 bases from J, leaving 17 bases between. This CDR3 has 16 amino acids. DNA of the CDR3: TGCGCCAGCAGTCCCACGACTGAAAAAAATAATCAGCCCCAGCATTTT. Translated: CASSPTTEKNNQPQHF.

The J gene is TRBJ2-7, the V gene TRBV29-1, with 9 bases matching TRBD1. The CDR3 loop spans 13 amino acids. Germline CDR1 and CDR2: SQVTM and ANQGSEA. The trim removed 2 bases at V and 3 bases at J, leaving 2 bases unmatched. In DNA form, the CDR3 reads TGCAGCGTTGAAAAGGGACAGGGCTACGAGCAGTACTTC. Translation: CSVEKGQGYEQYF.

This clone was recorded a few times. This chain joins TRBV14 and TRBJ2-1, with 8 bases aligning to TRBD2. Unmatched junction bases numbered 13, after V lost 3 bases and J lost 9 bases. This CDR3 has 16 residues. Germline V gives CDR1 SGHDN, CDR2 FVKESK. In DNA form, the CDR3 reads TGTGCCAGCAGCCAGAATCCAAGCGGGAGCCGCGGTGAGCAGTTCTTC. Translated, it gives CASSQNPSGSRGEQFF.

This clone was found a few times. The chain employs TRBV28 and TRBJ2-2; 10 bases align to TRBD1. This CDR3 region has 15 residues. The V segment lost 2 bases and the J segment 4 bases; nucleotides outside the gene matches: 1. From germline, CDR1 is MDHEN and CDR2 SYDVKM. CDR3: CASSLGQGGTGELFF. The CDR3 region has the DNA TGTGCCAGCAGTTTAGGACAGGGGGGCACCGGGGAGCTGTTTTTT.

Written as DNA, the CDR3 is TGTGCCAGCAGCGTAGGGTCTAGCGGGAGACCAGATACGCAGTATTTT. As protein: CASSVGSSGRPDTQYF. This chain links TRBV9 with TRBJ2-3; TRBD2 matches at 10 bases. J lost 4 bases, V lost 0 bases, and 5 bases had no gene match. This CDR3 has 16 residues. The V gene's germline CDR1 is SGDLS and CDR2 YYNGEE.

This chain joins TRBV7-2 and TRBJ1-1; weak D call: TRBD1 (5 bases). The CDR3 covers 15 residues. Germline V CDR1 and CDR2: SGHTA, FQGNSA. The germline V and J ends were trimmed by 1 base and 3 bases, with 12 bases remaining between them. In DNA, the CDR3 is TGTGCCAGCAGCTTAGGCCCCAGGGCTGACACTGAAGCTTTCTTT. Translated: CASSLGPRADTEAFF.

Only a few counts were recorded for this clone. This chain's CDR3 is CAWRSRLADNEQYF. CDR3 bases: TGTGCCTGGAGGTCTCGGCTAGCGGATAATGAGCAGTACTTC. V and J are TRBV30 and TRBJ2-7; 7 bases are a match to TRBD2. From germline, CDR1 is GTSNPN and CDR2 SVGIG (reference sequence). The CDR3 covers 14 residues. Trimming at V came to 3 bases and at J to 7 bases, leaving 12 bases not matched to a gene.

The chain couples TRBV7-2 to TRBJ2-7; 7 bases line up with TRBD1. The CDR3 runs to 14 residues. Germline trimming cut 3 bases from V and 3 bases from J; bases unmatched to any gene: 5. Germline V gene data show CDR1 as SGHTA and CDR2 as FQGNSA. CDR3 in amino acids: CASSLGQSVYEQYF. In DNA form, the CDR3 reads TGTGCCAGCAGCTTGGGACAGTCTGTCTACGAGCAGTACTTC.

This chain links TRBV5-1 with TRBJ2-1; the match to TRBD2 covers 7 bases. With V trimmed by 3 bases and J by 1 base, 7 bases remained unmatched. There are 16 residues in the CDR3. Looked up from germline, CDR1 is SGHRS and CDR2 is YFSETQ. CDR3: CASSSPRGSSYNEQFF. CDR3 DNA: TGCGCCAGCAGCTCCCCCCGCGGGAGTTCCTACAATGAGCAGTTCTTC. The variable domain in full, with the rest retrieved from reference TRBV5-1 and TRBJ2-1, is KAGVTQTPRYLIKTRGQQVTLSCSPISGHRSVSWYQQTPGQGLQFLFEYFSETQRNKGNFPGRFSGRQFSNSRSEMNVSTLELGDSALYLCASSSPRGSSYNEQFFGPGTRLTVL.

The chain has TRBV7-9 and TRBJ2-7, with 7 bases matching TRBD1. The CDR3 spans 15 residues. CDR1 is SEHNR, CDR2 FQNEAQ, per germline (reference sequence). V was clipped by 3 bases and J by 2 bases; unmatched bases: 7. CDR3 protein: CASSLMTGTTYEQYF. The CDR3 DNA reads as TGTGCCAGCAGCTTGATGACAGGGACCACCTACGAGCAGTACTTC.

J is TRBJ1-1 and V is TRBV7-3; tentative D call: TRBD1 (6 bases). Trimming took off 0 bases at V and 5 bases at J, with 16 bases between the two ends. This CDR3 has 16 residues. CDR1 is SGHTA, CDR2 FQGTGA, per germline. The DNA of the CDR3 is TGTGCCAGCAGCTTAACATCTTTAGGACAGTATACTGAAGCTTTCTTT. Protein: CASSLTSLGQYTEAFF.

The rearrangement joins TRBV27 to TRBJ2-7; tentatively, D is TRBD1 (6 bases). V dropped 2 bases and J dropped 3 bases, with 17 bases sitting between them. The V gene's germline CDR1 is MNHEY and CDR2 SMNVEV (reference sequence). The CDR3 has 16 residues. CDR3 bases: TGTGCCAGCAGTTTAAGAGGGGGTGGACAGTTCTACGAGCAGTACTTC. Translating it yields CASSLRGGGQFYEQYF.